These 20 T cell receptor beta chains came from one sample sequenced in a study of CD8 T cells in ankylosing spondylitis. From the 5' RACE reads, TCRdb called clonotypes with MiXCR, one entry per CDR3 protein. The table shows some 290,000 distinct CDR3 sequences, with 15% to 25% occurring only once. The source material was blood, either unsorted or a sorted T cell fraction (not recorded which). The receptors were sampled from a male donor with ankylosing spondylitis or in good health (not recorded which).

This chain links TRBV9 with TRBJ2-3; no clear D. Germline-derived CDR1 and CDR2 are SGDLS and YYNGEE. This CDR3 contains 15 residues. V lost 1 base, J lost 0 bases, and 9 bases lay in between. CDR3 protein: CASSVQDSSTDTQYF. CDR3 DNA sequence: TGTGCCAGCAGCGTACAGGATTCTAGCACAGATACGCAGTATTTT.

The chain recombines TRBV20-1 with TRBJ2-3; a possible D gene is TRBD1 (7 bases). Germline V gives CDR1 DFQATT, CDR2 SNEGSKA (reference sequence). This CDR3 is 14 amino acids long. V lost 1 base to trimming and J lost 3 bases, with 11 bases between them. The chain's CDR3 is CSARVQGRTDTQYF. The CDR3, as DNA: TGCAGTGCTAGAGTACAGGGGAGGACAGATACGCAGTATTTT.

This rearrangement joins TRBV14 to TRBJ2-1; 7 positions match TRBD2. The CDR3 runs to 15 residues. V lost 6 bases to trimming and J lost 5 bases; unmatched junction nucleotides: 10. Germline loops: CDR1 SGHDN, CDR2 FVKESK. This chain's CDR3 is CASSRLERGNNEQFF. In DNA form, the CDR3 reads TGTGCCAGCAGTAGACTGGAGCGGGGCAACAATGAGCAGTTCTTC.

The chain joins TRBV20-1 to TRBJ2-5, with 8 nucleotides matching TRBD1. CDR1 is DFQATT, CDR2 SNEGSKA, per germline (reference sequence). This CDR3 region has 14 residues. The V segment lost 1 base and the J segment 4 bases; nucleotides outside the gene matches: 5. The CDR3 DNA reads as TGCAGTGCTAGAGCAGACAGGGGTATAGAGACCCAGTACTTC. Residues: CSARADRGIETQYF.

This clonotype was observed a handful of times. The V and J genes are TRBV2 and TRBJ2-2, with a tentative D call TRBD1 (5 bases). There are 15 residues in the CDR3. The V end lost 7 bases, the J end lost 6 bases, and 18 bases lay between the germline ends. From germline, CDR1 is SNHLY and CDR2 FYNNEI. The CDR3 bases are TGTGCCAGCAATTTTCAGGCAGGGAAGGCCGGGGAGCTGTTTTTT. Residues: CASNFQAGKAGELFF.

The chain couples TRBV4-2 to TRBJ2-2, with 9 bases lining up with TRBD2. The CDR3 runs 16 residues. Germline V gives CDR1 LGHNA, CDR2 YNFKEQ. V lost 4 bases and J lost 8; bases outside the gene matches: 11. CDR3 sequence (DNA): TGTGCCAGCAGCCCCGTAGCGGGGGTTAACGTTGGGGAGCTGTTTTTT. Translated, it gives CASSPVAGVNVGELFF.

This clonotype was detected ten times or more. The genes are TRBV20-1 and TRBJ2-7, with 8 bases identical to TRBD1. Looked up from germline, CDR1 is DFQATT and CDR2 is SNEGSKA (reference sequence). This CDR3 contains 13 residues. V lost 3 bases and J lost 2; bases outside the gene matches: 3. CDR3 amino acids: CSASQGATYEQYV. The CDR3 DNA follows: TGCAGTGCTAGCCAGGGGGCGACCTACGAGCAGTACGTC.

This sequence joins TRBV4-2 and TRBJ2-5, with D perhaps matching TRBD1 or TRBD2 (6 bases each). The germline CDR1 and CDR2 sequences are LGHNA and YNFKEQ. The CDR3 runs to 15 residues. The V gene lost 0 bases and the J gene lost 5 bases, with 13 bases spanning the gap. Written as DNA, the CDR3 is TGTGCCAGCAGCCAAGAACTTGGGGGGCTGGAGACCCAGTACTTC. Its protein product is CASSQELGGLETQYF.

This chain connects TRBV5-1 to TRBJ2-3; the match to TRBD1 covers 10 bases. Germline CDR1 SGHRS, CDR2 YFSETQ. Trimming removed 4 bases from V and 4 bases from J; junction bases left unmatched: 9. The CDR3 contains 16 residues. CDR3 region: CASSKAGTGASDTQYF. DNA for the CDR3: TGCGCCAGCAGCAAAGCCGGGACAGGGGCTTCAGATACGCAGTATTTT.

V and J are TRBV5-1 and TRBJ1-6; D call uncertain. This CDR3 spans 13 amino acids. Between the trimmed V and J ends, which lost 1 base and 10 bases, there was a span of 9 bases. Germline values: CDR1 SGHRS, CDR2 YFSETQ. Here the CDR3 DNA reads TGCGCCAGCAGCTTGTCCGAGGGATCACCCCTCCACTTT. This translates into CASSLSEGSPLHF. The entire variable domain, with the rest obtained from reference TRBV5-1 and TRBJ1-6, is as follows: KAGVTQTPRYLIKTRGQQVTLSCSPISGHRSVSWYQQTPGQGLQFLFEYFSETQRNKGNFPGRFSGRQFSNSRSEMNVSTLELGDSALYLCASSLSEGSPLHFGNGTRLTVT.

This clonotype was counted a single time. A much larger clone differs from this one at a single base, so this may be a read error. The rearrangement joins TRBV20-1 to TRBJ2-7; D is unresolved. There are 13 residues in the CDR3. CDR1 DFQATT and CDR2 SNEGSKA come from the germline V gene (reference sequence). V was clipped by 6 bases and J by 3 bases, with 15 bases between them. The CDR3 region has the DNA TGCAGTGCGGGTAGGTGGGTACACTACGAGCAGTACGTC. Amino acid sequence: CSAGRWVHYEQYV.

This clonotype was seen only a few times. V is TRBV15 and J is TRBJ1-6; TRBD1 matches at 8 bases. With V trimmed by 0 bases and J by 7 bases, 8 bases remained unmatched. Looked up from germline, CDR1 is LNHNV and CDR2 is YYDKDF (reference sequence). CDR3 size: 17 residues. The CDR3 nucleotides read TGTGCCACCAGCAGAGATTTAAGACAGGGGCTAAATTCACCCCTCCACTTT. Amino acid sequence: CATSRDLRQGLNSPLHF. Drawing the rest from reference TRBV15 and TRBJ1-6, the complete variable domain is DAMVIQNPRYQVTQFGKPVTLSCSQTLNHNVMYWYQQKSSQAPKLLFHYYDKDFNNEADTPDNFQSRRPNTSFCFLDIRSPGLGDTAMYLCATSRDLRQGLNSPLHFGNGTRLTVT.

Only a few counts were recorded for this clonotype. The chain uses TRBV6-1 and TRBJ2-7, with 9 bases matching TRBD1. V was pared by 4 bases and J by 4 bases, with 8 bases of the junction left unmatched. Germline assignment: CDR1 MNHNS and CDR2 SASEGT. The CDR3 length is 15 residues. The CDR3 bases are TGTGCCAGCAGTGGACTGGACAGGGGAAGGTACGAGCAGTACGTC. Protein: CASSGLDRGRYEQYV.

J is TRBJ2-7 and V is TRBV7-8; the match to TRBD1 covers 9 bases. J gave up 1 base and V 5 bases, and 12 bases lay outside the gene matches. Germline V gives CDR1 SGHVS, CDR2 FQNEAQ. The CDR3 is 17 residues long. In DNA, the CDR3 is TGTGCCAGCAGCGCCGGACCGGGACAGGGCATTTCCTACGAGCAGTACGTC. This encodes CASSAGPGQGISYEQYV.

The chain has TRBV3-1 and TRBJ2-3, with 9 nucleotides matching TRBD2. From germline, CDR1 is LGHDT and CDR2 YNNKEL (reference sequence). With 0 bases clipped from V and 2 bases from J, the junction kept 9 bases outside the gene matches. This CDR3 comprises 18 residues. The CDR3: CASSQEIGSGGSTDTQYF. For the CDR3, the DNA is TGTGCCAGCAGCCAAGAGATTGGGAGCGGGGGGTCCACAGATACGCAGTATTTT.

This sequence joins TRBV5-1 and TRBJ2-2; perhaps TRBD2 as D (6 bases). V dropped 0 bases and J dropped 8 bases, with 17 bases sitting between them. The CDR3 runs 16 residues. The germline V gene has CDR1 SGHRS and CDR2 YFSETQ. The CDR3, as DNA: TGCGCCAGCAGCTTGGCCCTCAGGACTAAACAGGGGGAGCTGTTTTTT. The encoded protein is CASSLALRTKQGELFF. Combining the CDR3 with reference TRBV5-1 and TRBJ2-2 gives the whole variable domain KAGVTQTPRYLIKTRGQQVTLSCSPISGHRSVSWYQQTPGQGLQFLFEYFSETQRNKGNFPGRFSGRQFSNSRSEMNVSTLELGDSALYLCASSLALRTKQGELFFGEGSRLTVL.

There are a few counts of this clonotype. The chain joins TRBV20-1 to TRBJ1-5; the D gene is possibly TRBD1 (5 bases). Germline loops: CDR1 DFQATT, CDR2 SNEGSKA (reference sequence). The germline V and J ends were trimmed by 8 bases and 0 bases, with 17 bases remaining between them. This CDR3 is built from 15 residues. In DNA, the CDR3 is TGCAGTCAAAGCCCGCAGGGTCTTAGCAATCAGCCCCAGCATTTT. Translated, it gives CSQSPQGLSNQPQHF.

V gene TRBV4-1 combines with J gene TRBJ2-1, with D possibly matching TRBD2 (5 bases). Germline V gives CDR1 MGHRA, CDR2 YSYEKL. CDR3 length: 15 residues. Trimming shortened V by 0 bases and J by 5 bases, and 11 bases separated the two germline ends. The CDR3, as DNA: TGCGCCAGCAGCCAAGAACTCGGGAACCACAATGAGCAGTTCTTC. Translation: CASSQELGNHNEQFF.

This clonotype came up many times. The chain joins TRBV20-1 to TRBJ1-2; the D is unclear. From germline, CDR1 is DFQATT and CDR2 SNEGSKA (reference sequence). CDR3 size: 14 residues. Trimming removed 3 bases from V and 11 bases from J, with 22 bases in between. CDR3 DNA sequence: TGCAGTGCTAGTCTTCTGTATAGGGCCACCATTTACACCTTC. Protein sequence: CSASLLYRATIYTF.

This chain uses TRBV19 with TRBJ1-6; 8 nucleotides match TRBD1. This CDR3 has 18 amino acids. The germline V gene encodes CDR1 LNHDA and CDR2 SQIVND (reference sequence). Trimming cost V 2 bases and J 2 bases; bases outside gene matches: 8. CDR3 in DNA: TGTGCCAGTAGTATAATGGGACAGGAAGCCACCTATAATTCACCCCTCCACTTT. Translating it yields CASSIMGQEATYNSPLHF. Full variable domain (remainder filled in from reference TRBV19 and TRBJ1-6): DGGITQSPKYLFRKEGQNVTLSCEQNLNHDAMYWYRQDPGQGLRLIYYSQIVNDFQKGDIAEGYSVSREKKESFPLTVTSAQKNPTAFYLCASSIMGQEATYNSPLHFGNGTRLTVT.